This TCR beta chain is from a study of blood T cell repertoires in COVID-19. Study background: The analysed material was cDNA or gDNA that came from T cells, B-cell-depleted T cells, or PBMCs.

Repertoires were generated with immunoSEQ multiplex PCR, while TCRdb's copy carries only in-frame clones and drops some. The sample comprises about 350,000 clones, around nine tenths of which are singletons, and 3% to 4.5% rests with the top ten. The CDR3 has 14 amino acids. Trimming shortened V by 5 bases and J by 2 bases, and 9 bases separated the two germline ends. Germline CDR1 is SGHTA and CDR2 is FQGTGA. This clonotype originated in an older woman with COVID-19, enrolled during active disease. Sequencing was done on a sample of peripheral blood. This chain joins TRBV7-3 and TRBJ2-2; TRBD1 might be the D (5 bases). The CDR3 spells CASSHDRNTGELFF. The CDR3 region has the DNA TGTGCCAGCAGCCATGACAGAAACACCGGGGAGCTGTTTTTT.